This T cell receptor (beta chain) originates from a study of vaccination and CD4 T cells after COVID-19. The treatment here: roughly 10-day PBMC culture with coronavirus spike peptide pools or control peptides (ViraFEST assay). In the case of this clonotype: Antigen: not known.

Oncomine TCR Beta short-read sequencing was applied to DNA from cultured CD4+ T cells. Investigators isolated genomic DNA from cultured CD4+ T cells. TCRdb re-analysed the PCR reads in MiXCR, keeping a single row per CDR3 protein. The data show around 18,000 distinct CDR3 sequences, with about 56% seen just once and over 7% held by the top ten. Germline V gives CDR1 MGHDK, CDR2 SYGVNS. V shed 6 bases and J 2 bases; nucleotides not matched to a gene: 2. This CDR3 has 14 residues. The receptor was derived from a human donor who had recovered from COVID-19. Source: CD4+ T cells from blood, cultured in vitro, taken before SARS-CoV-2 vaccination. V gene TRBV25-1 combines with J gene TRBJ2-2; the match to TRBD1 covers 8 bases. The CDR3 DNA reads as TGTGCCAGCAGAGACAGGGGAAACACCGGGGAGCTGTTTTTT. This codes for CASRDRGNTGELFF.